What follows is one TCR beta chain and its context. The antigen is not known. V dropped 0 bases and J dropped 2 bases, with 16 bases sitting between them. The germline V gene encodes CDR1 SGDLS and CDR2 YYNGEE. CDR3 length: 17 amino acids. Repertoires were generated with immunoSEQ multiplex PCR, while TCRdb's copy carries only in-frame clones and drops some. Of 25,000 to 35,000 clones listed, 75% to 85% are singletons. These data come from a study of Siglec-9 on CD8 T cells in melanoma. The study's findings and limits: An effector memory CD8+ T-cell subset seemingly accumulating in melanoma was reportedly marked and regulated by Siglec-9.

The chain uses TRBV9 and TRBJ2-3; possibly TRBD2 for D (5 bases). The specimen sequenced was Siglec-9- CD8+ T cells sorted from blood. This TCR was sampled from a human donor in good health. The CDR3 sequence: CASSVVRTGLDTDTQYF. The CDR3, as DNA: TGTGCCAGCAGCGTAGTGCGGACTGGCCTCGACACAGATACGCAGTATTTT.